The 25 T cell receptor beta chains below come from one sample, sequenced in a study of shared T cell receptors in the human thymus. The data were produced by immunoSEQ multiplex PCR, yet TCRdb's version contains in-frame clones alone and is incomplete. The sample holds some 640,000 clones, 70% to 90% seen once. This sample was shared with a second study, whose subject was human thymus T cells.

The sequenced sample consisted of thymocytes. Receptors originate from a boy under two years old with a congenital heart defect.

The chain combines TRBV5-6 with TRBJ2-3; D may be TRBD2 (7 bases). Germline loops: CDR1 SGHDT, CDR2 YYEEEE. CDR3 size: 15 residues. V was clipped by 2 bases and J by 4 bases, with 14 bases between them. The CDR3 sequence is CASSFRGGQPDTQYF. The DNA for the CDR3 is TGTGCCAGCAGCTTTCGCGGGGGCCAGCCAGATACGCAGTATTTT.

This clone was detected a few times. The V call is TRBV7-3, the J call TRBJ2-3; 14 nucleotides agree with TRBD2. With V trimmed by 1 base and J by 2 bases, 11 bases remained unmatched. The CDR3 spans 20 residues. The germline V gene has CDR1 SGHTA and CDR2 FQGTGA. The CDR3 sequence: CASSLKGEGTSGGLTDTQYF. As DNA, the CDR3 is TGTGCCAGCAGCTTAAAAGGGGAGGGGACTAGCGGGGGCCTCACAGATACGCAGTATTTT.

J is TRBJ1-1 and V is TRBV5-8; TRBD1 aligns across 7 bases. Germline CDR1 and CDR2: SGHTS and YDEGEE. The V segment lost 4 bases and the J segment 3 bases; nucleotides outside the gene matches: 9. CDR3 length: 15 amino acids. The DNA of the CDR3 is TGTGCCAGCAGCCAAGGACAGGCTAGGGACACTGAAGCTTTCTTT. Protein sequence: CASSQGQARDTEAFF.

CDR3 in amino acids: CASSLVYSGQGPAYTF. CDR3 DNA sequence: TGTGCCAGCAGCTTAGTGTATTCGGGACAGGGGCCAGCCTACACCTTC. The gene calls are TRBV11-3 and TRBJ1-2; 10 bases are shared with TRBD1. CDR1 is SGHNT and CDR2 is YENEEA in the germline V gene. This CDR3 comprises 16 residues. V was clipped by 1 base and J by 10 bases; unmatched bases: 12. Complete variable domain (other parts from reference TRBV11-3 and TRBJ1-2): EAGVVQSPRYKIIEKKQPVAFWCNPISGHNTLYWYLQNLGQGPELLIRYENEEAVDDSQLPKDRFSAERLKGVDSTLKIQPAELGDSAVYLCASSLVYSGQGPAYTFGSGTRLTVV.

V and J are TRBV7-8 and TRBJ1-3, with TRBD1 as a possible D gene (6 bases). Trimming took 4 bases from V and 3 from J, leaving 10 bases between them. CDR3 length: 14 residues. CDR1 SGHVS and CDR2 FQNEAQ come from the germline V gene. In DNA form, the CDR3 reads TGTGCCAGCAGCTACGCAGGGGTTGGAAACACCATATATTTT. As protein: CASSYAGVGNTIYF.

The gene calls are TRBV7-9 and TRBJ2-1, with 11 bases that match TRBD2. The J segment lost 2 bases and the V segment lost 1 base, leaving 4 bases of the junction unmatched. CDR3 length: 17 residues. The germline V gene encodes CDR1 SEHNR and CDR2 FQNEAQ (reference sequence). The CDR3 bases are TGTGCCAGCAGCTTAGATCTAGCGGGGGGCACCTACAATGAGCAGTTCTTC. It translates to CASSLDLAGGTYNEQFF. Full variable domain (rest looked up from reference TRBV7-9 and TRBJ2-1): DTGVSQNPRHKITKRGQNVTFRCDPISEHNRLYWYRQTLGQGPEFLTYFQNEAQLEKSRLLSDRFSAERPKGSFSTLEIQRTEQGDSAMYLCASSLDLAGGTYNEQFFGPGTRLTVL.

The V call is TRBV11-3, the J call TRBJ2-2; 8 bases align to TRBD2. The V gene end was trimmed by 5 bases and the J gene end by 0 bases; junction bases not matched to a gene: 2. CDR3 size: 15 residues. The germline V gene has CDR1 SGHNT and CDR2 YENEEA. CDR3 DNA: TGTGCCAGCAGCCGAGCGGGAGCGAACACCGGGGAGCTGTTTTTT. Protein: CASSRAGANTGELFF.

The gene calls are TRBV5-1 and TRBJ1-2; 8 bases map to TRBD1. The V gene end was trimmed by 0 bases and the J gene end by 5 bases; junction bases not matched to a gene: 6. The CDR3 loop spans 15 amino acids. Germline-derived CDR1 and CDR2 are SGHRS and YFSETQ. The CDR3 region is CASSLAGTGGYGYTF. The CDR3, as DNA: TGCGCCAGCAGCTTGGCCGGTACAGGGGGTTATGGCTACACCTTC. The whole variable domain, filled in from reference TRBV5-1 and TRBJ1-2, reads KAGVTQTPRYLIKTRGQQVTLSCSPISGHRSVSWYQQTPGQGLQFLFEYFSETQRNKGNFPGRFSGRQFSNSRSEMNVSTLELGDSALYLCASSLAGTGGYGYTFGSGTRLTVV.

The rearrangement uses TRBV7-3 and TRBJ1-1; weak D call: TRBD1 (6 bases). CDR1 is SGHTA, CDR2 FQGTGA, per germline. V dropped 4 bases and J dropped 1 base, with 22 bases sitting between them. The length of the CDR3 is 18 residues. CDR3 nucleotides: TGTGCCAGCAGCTCATACATAGGGACAAGAATTCAGAACACTGAAGCTTTCTTT. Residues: CASSSYIGTRIQNTEAFF.

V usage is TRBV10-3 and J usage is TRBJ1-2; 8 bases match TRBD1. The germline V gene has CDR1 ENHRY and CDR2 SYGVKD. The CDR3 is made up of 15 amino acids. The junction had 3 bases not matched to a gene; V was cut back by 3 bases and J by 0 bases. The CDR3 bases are TGTGCCATCAGTGACCAGGACAGGGCTAACTATGGCTACACCTTC. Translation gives CAISDQDRANYGYTF.

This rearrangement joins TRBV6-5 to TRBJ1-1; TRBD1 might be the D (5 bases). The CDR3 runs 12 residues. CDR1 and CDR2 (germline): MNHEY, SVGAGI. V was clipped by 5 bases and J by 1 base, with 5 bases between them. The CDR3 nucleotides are TGTGCCAGCAGTGGACAGAACACTGAAGCTTTCTTT. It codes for CASSGQNTEAFF.

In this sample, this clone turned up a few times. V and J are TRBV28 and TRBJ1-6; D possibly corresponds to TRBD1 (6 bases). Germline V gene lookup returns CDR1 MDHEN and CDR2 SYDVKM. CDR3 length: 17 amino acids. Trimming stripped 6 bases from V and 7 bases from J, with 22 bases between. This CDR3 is CASRIGPITGQNSPLHF. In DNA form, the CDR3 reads TGTGCCAGCAGGATAGGTCCAATCACAGGGCAGAATTCACCCCTCCACTTT.

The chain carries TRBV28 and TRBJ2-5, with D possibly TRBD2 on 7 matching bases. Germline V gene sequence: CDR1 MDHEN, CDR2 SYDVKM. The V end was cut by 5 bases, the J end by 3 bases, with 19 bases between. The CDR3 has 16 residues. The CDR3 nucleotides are TGTGCCAGCAGTATAAACACGGGGGGCCAGGAAGAGACCCAGTACTTC. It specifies CASSINTGGQEETQYF.

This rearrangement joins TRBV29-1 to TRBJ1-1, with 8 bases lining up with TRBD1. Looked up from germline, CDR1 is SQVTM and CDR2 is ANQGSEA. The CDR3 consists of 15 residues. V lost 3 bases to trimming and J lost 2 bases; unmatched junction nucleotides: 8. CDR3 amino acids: CSVENSGGLNTEAFF. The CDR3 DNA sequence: TGCAGCGTTGAGAACTCAGGGGGCCTTAACACTGAAGCTTTCTTT.

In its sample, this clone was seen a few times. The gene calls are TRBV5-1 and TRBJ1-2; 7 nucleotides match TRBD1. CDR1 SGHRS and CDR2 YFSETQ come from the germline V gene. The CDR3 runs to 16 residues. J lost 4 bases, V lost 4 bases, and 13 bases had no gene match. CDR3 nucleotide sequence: TGCGCCAGCAGCGACGGGACAGAATCGGGCGCCTATGGCTACACCTTC. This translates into CASSDGTESGAYGYTF.

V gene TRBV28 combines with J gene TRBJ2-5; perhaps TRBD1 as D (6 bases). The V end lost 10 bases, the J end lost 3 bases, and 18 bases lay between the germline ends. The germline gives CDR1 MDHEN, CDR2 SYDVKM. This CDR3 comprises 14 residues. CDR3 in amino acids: CATRGQSREETQYF. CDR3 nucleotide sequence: TGTGCCACCCGGGGACAAAGTCGAGAAGAGACCCAGTACTTC.

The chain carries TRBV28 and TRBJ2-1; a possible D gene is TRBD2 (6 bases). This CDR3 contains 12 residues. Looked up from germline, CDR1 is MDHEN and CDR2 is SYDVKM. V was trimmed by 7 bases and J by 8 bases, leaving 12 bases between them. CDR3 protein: CASKEGTDEQFF. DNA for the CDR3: TGTGCCAGCAAGGAGGGGACCGATGAGCAGTTCTTC.

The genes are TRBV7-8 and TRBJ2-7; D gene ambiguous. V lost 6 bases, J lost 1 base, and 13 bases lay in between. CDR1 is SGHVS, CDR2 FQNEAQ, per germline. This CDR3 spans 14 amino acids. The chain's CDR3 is CASRRGVNSYEQYF. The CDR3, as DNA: TGTGCCAGCAGGCGAGGCGTTAATTCCTACGAGCAGTACTTC.

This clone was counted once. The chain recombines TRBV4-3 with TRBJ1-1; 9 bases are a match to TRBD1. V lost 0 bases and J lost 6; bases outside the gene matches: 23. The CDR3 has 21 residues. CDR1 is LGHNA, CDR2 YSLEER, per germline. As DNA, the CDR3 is TGCGCCAGCAGCCAAGATCGCTTGGGGCAAACAGGGGGCCTTTTATCTCCTGAAGCTTTCTTT. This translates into CASSQDRLGQTGGLLSPEAFF.

In DNA, the CDR3 is TGTGCCAGCAGTTCACGACACCCTAGCAATCAGCCCCAGCATTTT. Protein product: CASSSRHPSNQPQHF. The genes are TRBV7-2 and TRBJ1-5, with no clear D. Looked up from germline, CDR1 is SGHTA and CDR2 is FQGNSA. The CDR3 is made up of 15 amino acids. Trimming took 6 bases from V and 0 from J, leaving 12 bases between them.

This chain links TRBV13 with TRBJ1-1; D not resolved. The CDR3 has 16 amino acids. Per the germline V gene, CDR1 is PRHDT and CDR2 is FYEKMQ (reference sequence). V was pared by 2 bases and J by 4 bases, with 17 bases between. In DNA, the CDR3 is TGTGCCAGCAGCTTAAACCCCTCACTTCGCGTCACTGAAGCTTTCTTT. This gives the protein CASSLNPSLRVTEAFF.

CDR3 in amino acids: CASSECGGSADTQYF. The CDR3 bases are TGTGCCAGCAGTGAATGTGGCGGGAGTGCAGATACGCAGTATTTT. The rearrangement links TRBV6-4 to TRBJ2-3, with TRBD2 identical over 7 bases. CDR3 size: 15 residues. V shed 3 bases, J shed 4 bases, and the junction held 7 bases outside the gene matches. Germline V lookup: CDR1 MRHNA, CDR2 SNTAGT.

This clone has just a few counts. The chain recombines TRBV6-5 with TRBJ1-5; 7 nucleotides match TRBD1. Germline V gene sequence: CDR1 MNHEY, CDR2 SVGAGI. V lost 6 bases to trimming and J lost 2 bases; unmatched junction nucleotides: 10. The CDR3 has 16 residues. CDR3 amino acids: CASRYPPGTGNQPQHF. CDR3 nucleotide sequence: TGTGCCAGCAGGTACCCTCCCGGGACAGGCAATCAGCCCCAGCATTTT.

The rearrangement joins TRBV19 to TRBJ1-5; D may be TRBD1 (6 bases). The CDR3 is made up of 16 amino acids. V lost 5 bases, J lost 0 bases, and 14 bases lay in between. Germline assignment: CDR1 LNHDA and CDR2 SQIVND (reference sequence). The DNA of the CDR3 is TGTGCCAGTAGTCCCCTTAGGGACACTAGCAATCAGCCCCAGCATTTT. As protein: CASSPLRDTSNQPQHF.

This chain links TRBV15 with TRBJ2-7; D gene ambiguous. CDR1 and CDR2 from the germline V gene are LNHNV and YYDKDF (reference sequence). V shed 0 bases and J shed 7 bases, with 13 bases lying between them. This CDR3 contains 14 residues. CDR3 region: CATSRESLLREQYF. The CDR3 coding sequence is TGTGCCACCAGCAGAGAATCCTTACTGAGGGAGCAGTACTTC.